This TCR beta chain was profiled in a study of blood T cells in healthy people across ages (dated by TCRdb to between 2015 and 2017). Context from the whole study: Template switching captured roughly one uniquely barcoded TCR beta cDNA molecule per two T cells in model experiments. The study measured age-related changes in TCR beta repertoire diversity using deep sequencing normalized with unique cDNA molecular identifiers. The donors were split into four age groups: young (average 16 years), middle-aged (roughly 40), aged (about 56) and long-lived (approximately 89). To avoid experimental bias, donors of different ages were spread randomly across the sequencing lanes. The study analyzed two additional independent replicas of 1 million unique cDNA reads from the same blood draw for two donors, one aged 18 to 30 and one aged 80 or older.

The germline V gene (reference sequence) provides CDR1 LNHNV and CDR2 YYDKDF. Ends trimmed: V by 5 bases, J by 7 bases; bases unmatched to a gene: 5. CDR3 length: 16 amino acids, cysteine to phenylalanine. Here the CDR3 DNA is all that survives: 48 bases in frame from base 1. The donors were a few dozen Caucasian individuals from Russia, aged roughly 6 to 100 years, who were systemically healthy. Around 10 milliliters of peripheral blood were drawn from each donor into EDTA-treated Vacutainer tubes. PBMCs were isolated by Ficoll-Paque density-gradient centrifugation, with at least 6 million obtained per sample. Total RNA was extracted from PBMCs with Trizol reagent, with at least 6 micrograms obtained per sample. The percentages of naive CD45RAhigh/CD27high T cells were determined by flow cytometry on a PBMC aliquot from every donor. The protocol used for the library was 5' RACE. For sequencing, an Illumina HiSeq 2500 was employed. A second about 7 to 11 cycle PCR used a sample-barcoded 5' primer and a J-beta primer mix. A template-switch 5' adaptor carrying 12 random nucleotides introduced a unique molecular identifier onto each TCR beta cDNA molecule. At least 2.5 million CDR3-containing paired-end reads were obtained from each sample. All of the RNA was converted into first-strand cDNA using the Mint cDNA synthesis kit, with a TRBC-specific oligonucleotide serving as the primer. After uracil-DNA glycosylase treatment, a first 18-cycle PCR used universal primers M1SS and BC2_uni_R on all cDNA. Regarding the original processing steps: For normalization, 1 million high-quality reads were randomly selected from each sample, with every read carrying a distinct molecular identifier. Instead of being binned into consensus sequences, reads that shared molecular identifiers were thrown out. MiTCR, run with a Q25 quality threshold and the strictest error-elimination algorithm, handled CDR3 identification, clonotype clustering and error correction. A nonparametric unseen species model with Euler transformation was used to estimate a lower bound on total TCR beta diversity. TCRdb trimmed public reads at Q25 via fastp, called clones via MiXCR and kept in-frame beta chains. Rows merge per CDR3 protein into single entries with the most common DNA and genes. V and J calls and clone size were set by TCRdb, not the authors. The sample profile shows nearly 1 million distinct CDR3 sequences; just over 50% of them were found once. About 22% of the sample is in the top ten clones.

As concerns this clonotype: It has no known antigen specificity. Base qualities are not at hand, and no much larger clone is one base apart.

Points the paper makes about the study in general: The percentage of naive T cells measured by flow cytometry correlated strongly with observed TCR beta diversity. The CMV infection status of donors was not known, potentially confounding age-related changes in expanded clonotypes. Bulk unsorted PBMC profiling prevented conclusive comparison of naive and antigen-experienced compartments. Total diversity estimates from one million sequenced T cells were considered lower bounds and underestimates. Compared with the aged group, the long-lived group had more naive CD4+ T cells, fewer expanded clones and increased TCR diversity, a pattern suggesting age selection. Observed TCR beta diversity per million T cells fell roughly linearly with age, and a significant reduction was already apparent by age roughly 40.

The TCR comes from an older woman in good health. The sequenced material came from blood. The chain was built from TRBV15 and TRBJ2-1; the junction holds 16 bases that match TRBD2. The nucleotide sequence is given as TGTGCCACCAGCCGGGGACTAGCGGGAGGGGTGAATGAGCAGTTCTTC. Its translation reads: CATSRGLAGGVNEQFF.